The next 21 T cell receptor beta chains were all read from a single sample in a study of cytomegalovirus exposure and HLA in healthy donors. PCR involved 60 Vbeta and 13 Jbeta primers. Sequencing used immunoSEQ multiplex PCR; TCRdb keeps in-frame clones, though not all of them. This sample has just over 150,000 clones; 80% to 90% occur once, and the top ten carry approximately 2%. Input material: PBMCs. Receptor source: a young man in good health and CMV-seronegative.

The chain employs TRBV5-4 and TRBJ2-1, with TRBD2 identical over 11 bases. After removal of 2 bases from V and 7 bases from J, the junction contained 5 bases not matched to a gene. CDR3 length: 15 amino acids. Germline CDR1 reads SGHNT; CDR2 reads YYREEE (reference sequence). For the CDR3, the DNA is TGTGCCAGCAGCTTTAGCGGGGGGGCGGGTAATGAGCAGTTCTTC. It codes for CASSFSGGAGNEQFF.

The rearrangement links TRBV4-1 to TRBJ1-2, with 8 bases fitting TRBD1. CDR3 length: 15 amino acids. Per germline, CDR1 MGHRA and CDR2 YSYEKL. Germline trimming cut 4 bases from V and 4 bases from J; bases unmatched to any gene: 8. The CDR3 here is CASSPDHGQGYGYTF. CDR3 bases: TGCGCCAGCAGCCCCGACCACGGACAGGGCTATGGCTACACCTTC.

The V and J genes are TRBV5-4 and TRBJ2-5, with TRBD2 identical over 14 bases. CDR3 length: 16 amino acids. The junction had 4 bases not matched to a gene; V was cut back by 4 bases and J by 2 bases. Germline loops: CDR1 SGHNT, CDR2 YYREEE (reference sequence). The CDR3 DNA is TGTGCCAGCAGCCTCGGACTAGCGGGAGGTCAAGAGACCCAGTACTTC. This translates into CASSLGLAGGQETQYF.

The rearrangement joins TRBV5-8 to TRBJ2-1, with D perhaps matching TRBD2 (6 bases). CDR3 length: 17 amino acids. Germline CDR1 and CDR2: SGHTS and YDEGEE. Trimming took off 1 base at V and 5 bases at J, with 19 bases between the two ends. CDR3 nucleotide sequence: TGTGCCAGCAGCTTGCCATCGACTTGGCGGAGGGACAATGAGCAGTTCTTC. Amino acid sequence: CASSLPSTWRRDNEQFF.

CDR3 residues: CASSSLQGAMPQGSRDTEAFF. The CDR3 bases are TGTGCCAGCTCCTCGCTACAGGGGGCCATGCCACAGGGATCCCGGGACACTGAAGCTTTCTTT. The rearrangement uses TRBV18 and TRBJ1-1, with 9 bases aligning to TRBD1. The CDR3 loop spans 21 amino acids. J lost 3 bases, V lost 6 bases, and 26 bases had no gene match. Germline CDR1 is KGHSH and CDR2 is LQKENI.

The chain carries TRBV7-9 and TRBJ1-4; 8 positions match TRBD1. The CDR3 covers 14 residues. The V segment lost 5 bases and the J segment 6 bases; nucleotides outside the gene matches: 5. In germline, CDR1 is SEHNR, CDR2 FQNEAQ (reference sequence). This CDR3 is CASSEDRAYEKLFF. In DNA, the CDR3 is TGTGCCAGCAGCGAGGACAGGGCGTATGAAAAACTGTTTTTT.

V usage is TRBV5-1 and J usage is TRBJ2-1; TRBD2 aligns across 9 bases. With 5 bases clipped from V and 8 bases from J, the junction kept 11 bases outside the gene matches. Germline lookup yields CDR1 SGHRS and CDR2 YFSETQ. The CDR3 runs 15 residues. This CDR3 is CASSQGASGIHEQFF. CDR3 DNA: TGCGCCAGCAGTCAAGGGGCTAGCGGGATCCATGAGCAGTTCTTC.

The chain employs TRBV11-2 and TRBJ2-2; TRBD1 is a possible D gene (5 bases). There are 14 residues in the CDR3. The V gene's germline CDR1 is SGHAT and CDR2 FQNNGV. The V end was cut by 4 bases, the J end by 7 bases, with 13 bases between. CDR3 protein: CASSWGPLIGELFF. CDR3 DNA: TGTGCCAGCAGCTGGGGCCCCCTGATCGGGGAGCTGTTTTTT.

V is TRBV10-3 and J is TRBJ1-1; 10 nucleotides align to TRBD1. After removal of 11 bases from V and 3 bases from J, the junction contained 9 bases not matched to a gene. Germline V gene lookup returns CDR1 ENHRY and CDR2 SYGVKD. The CDR3 extends over 14 amino acids. CDR3 coding DNA: TGTGCCGTCACCCGGACAGGGGGTGACACTGAAGCTTTCTTT. This translates into CAVTRTGGDTEAFF.

CDR3 sequence reads: CASSPDRARGYTF. The CDR3, as DNA: TGTGCCAGCAGTCCCGACAGGGCTCGCGGCTACACCTTC. The gene calls are TRBV2 and TRBJ1-2; 7 bases map to TRBD1. Germline CDR1 SNHLY, CDR2 FYNNEI. Trimming at V came to 5 bases and at J to 8 bases, leaving 8 bases not matched to a gene. CDR3 length equals 13 residues.

Worth noting for this clone: Germline is not matched at one junction end, which may reflect a read error. The V and J genes are TRBV7-7 and TRBJ1-4; D is uncertain. Germline-derived CDR1 and CDR2 are SSHAT and FNYEAQ (reference sequence). The CDR3 has 15 amino acids. The CDR3 loop is CASSLSRDSGEKLFF. CDR3 in DNA: TGTGCTAGCAGCCTTAGCCGTGACTCGGGTGAAAAACTGTTTTTT.

The chain links TRBV4-1 to TRBJ1-2, with D perhaps matching TRBD1 (6 bases). The CDR3 sequence is 15 residues long. Trimming removed 1 base from V and 2 bases from J, with 11 bases in between. Germline V CDR1 and CDR2: MGHRA, YSYEKL. Here the CDR3 reads CASSQAEGQNYGYTF. The DNA for the CDR3 is TGCGCCAGCAGCCAAGCCGAAGGACAGAACTATGGCTACACCTTC.

V and J are TRBV11-2 and TRBJ2-5; TRBD2 matches at 11 bases. CDR1 and CDR2 from the germline V gene are SGHAT and FQNNGV. The CDR3 runs 17 residues. V lost 2 bases to trimming and J lost 0 bases; unmatched junction nucleotides: 5. CDR3 nucleotides: TGTGCCAGCAGCTTACTGACTAGCGGGGCGTACCAAGAGACCCAGTACTTC. Protein: CASSLLTSGAYQETQYF.

The chain links TRBV6-1 to TRBJ1-5, with D uncertain. The CDR3 sequence is 13 residues long. Germline CDR1 reads MNHNS; CDR2 reads SASEGT. Trimming removed 5 bases from V and 7 bases from J, with 12 bases in between. CDR3 loop: CASSPRAGQPQHF. CDR3 sequence (DNA): TGTGCCAGCAGTCCCCGGGCGGGACAGCCCCAGCATTTT.

The chain is built from TRBV11-2 and TRBJ1-2; D unresolved. Trimming cost V 1 base and J 4 bases, with 10 bases left between them. Germline V gene lookup returns CDR1 SGHAT and CDR2 FQNNGV. The CDR3 consists of 14 residues. CDR3 sequence (DNA): TGTGCCAGCAGCTTAGGGTCAGAACCCTATGGCTACACCTTC. It yields the protein CASSLGSEPYGYTF. The full variable domain, completed using reference TRBV11-2 and TRBJ1-2, is EAGVAQSPRYKIIEKRQSVAFWCNPISGHATLYWYQQILGQGPKLLIQFQNNGVVDDSQLPKDRFSAERLKGVDSTLKIQPAKLEDSAVYLCASSLGSEPYGYTFGSGTRLTVV.

The rearrangement joins TRBV4-1 to TRBJ1-5; the D is unclear. There are 17 residues in the CDR3. The germline CDR1 and CDR2 sequences are MGHRA and YSYEKL. The V end was cut by 1 base, the J end by 2 bases, with 15 bases between. For the CDR3, the DNA is TGCGCCAGCAGCCAAGCATCATTCGGGGTTCGCAATCAGCCCCAGCATTTT. Amino acid sequence: CASSQASFGVRNQPQHF.

The rearrangement uses TRBV7-2 and TRBJ2-7, with 7 bases aligning to TRBD2. With 4 bases clipped from V and 5 bases from J, the junction kept 2 bases outside the gene matches. This CDR3 has 12 amino acids. Germline V gene lookup returns CDR1 SGHTA and CDR2 FQGNSA. The CDR3 nucleotides read TGTGCCAGCAGCTGGGGGACTAACGAGCAGTACTTC. Its protein product is CASSWGTNEQYF.

The V gene is TRBV28, the J gene TRBJ1-3; TRBD1 agrees at 8 bases. Per germline, CDR1 MDHEN and CDR2 SYDVKM. CDR3 length equals 13 residues. V dropped 6 bases and J dropped 7; count of bases not matched to a gene: 5. The CDR3 region has the DNA TGTGCCAGCAGCCTGGGGACAGGCAACACCATATATTTT. Translating gives CASSLGTGNTIYF.

V is TRBV11-3 and J is TRBJ2-1; TRBD2 matches at 8 bases. Germline V CDR1 and CDR2: SGHNT, YENEEA. CDR3 length: 16 amino acids. V shed 5 bases and J 3 bases; nucleotides not matched to a gene: 9. The CDR3 region has the DNA TGTGCCAGCAGCCCCGTGGTAGCGGGAAACTACAATGAGCAGTTCTTC. This codes for CASSPVVAGNYNEQFF.

This chain joins TRBV5-1 and TRBJ1-6; 7 bases are a match to TRBD1. Trimming at V came to 4 bases and at J to 5 bases, leaving 6 bases not matched to a gene. Germline V lookup: CDR1 SGHRS, CDR2 YFSETQ. The CDR3 contains 15 residues. CDR3 DNA: TGCGCCAGCAGCCTGACGGGACAGAATAATTCACCCCTCCACTTT. Amino acid sequence: CASSLTGQNNSPLHF.

This sequence joins TRBV11-3 and TRBJ2-7, with TRBD1 identical over 10 bases. V lost 1 base to trimming and J lost 3 bases; unmatched junction nucleotides: 3. The CDR3 loop spans 15 amino acids. Looked up from germline, CDR1 is SGHNT and CDR2 is YENEEA. The CDR3 loop reads CASSLGRDRGYEQYF. DNA for the CDR3: TGTGCCAGCAGCTTAGGCCGGGACAGGGGCTACGAGCAGTACTTC.